The clone carrying this TCR beta chain was observed a few times. The source material, RNA transcripts, was used to amplify TCR beta CDR3 regions. HTBI primers drove first-round RT-PCR of the TCR CDR3. TCRdb re-derived calls from the multiplex PCR reads in MiXCR, one entry per CDR3 protein. The sample lists 700,000 to 950,000 distinct CDR3 sequences; roughly a third were seen once. The data stem from a study of T cells in Graves' hyperthyroidism and ophthalmopathy. Trimming stripped 10 bases from V and 4 bases from J, with 19 bases between. Germline V CDR1 and CDR2: ENHRY, SYGVKD. CDR3 size: 14 residues. The PBMCs studied were ones that came from about 10 ml fresh peripheral blood.

The genes are TRBV10-3 and TRBJ1-2; a weak D match, TRBD1 (5 bases). This receptor was obtained from a woman aged 40 to 50 with Graves' hyperthyroidism. Sequences were obtained from blood. Written as DNA, the CDR3 is TGTGCCAGCAGGGATCGGGACCGCCGCTATGGCTACACCTTC. This encodes CASRDRDRRYGYTF.